The 4 T cell receptor beta chains below were found in one sample sequenced in a study of T cells in localized non-small cell lung cancer. Here immunoSEQ multiplex PCR was the method, and the copy in TCRdb shows in-frame clones only, minus some. Of 37,000 or so clones listed, approximately 89% are singletons. The source was peripheral blood, collected before any cancer treatment. All receptors come from a woman between 35 and 75 years old with stage I lung adenocarcinoma.

V gene TRBV18 combines with J gene TRBJ1-3; no definite D call. The CDR3 loop spans 15 amino acids. Trimming stripped 0 bases from V and 0 bases from J, with 6 bases between. Per germline, CDR1 KGHSH and CDR2 LQKENI. DNA for the CDR3: TGTGCCAGCTCACCACCGGCGGACTCTGGAAACACCATATATTTT. It specifies CASSPPADSGNTIYF.

The genes are TRBV27 and TRBJ2-2; no definite D call. CDR1 MNHEY and CDR2 SMNVEV come from the germline V gene (reference sequence). Trimming took 3 bases from V and 5 from J, leaving 7 bases between them. This CDR3 has 13 residues. The CDR3 nucleotides are TGTGCCAGCAGTTTGGGCCGGACCGGGGAGCTGTTTTTT. This translates into CASSLGRTGELFF.

The V call is TRBV10-3, the J call TRBJ2-3, with TRBD2 matching over 9 bases. The CDR3 is 16 residues long. Germline V gene lookup returns CDR1 ENHRY and CDR2 SYGVKD. J gave up 1 base and V 3 bases, and 5 bases lay outside the gene matches. CDR3 region: CAISEALAGRTDTQYF. For the CDR3, the DNA is TGTGCCATCAGTGAAGCCCTAGCGGGACGCACAGATACGCAGTATTTT.

In nucleotides, the CDR3 is TGTGCCAGCAGTGAAGGACTAGCGGGCTCCTACGAGCAGTACTTC. Translated, it gives CASSEGLAGSYEQYF. J is TRBJ2-7 and V is TRBV6-1; 10 bases fit TRBD2. The V gene's germline CDR1 is MNHNS and CDR2 SASEGT. This CDR3 has 15 residues. V lost 1 base to trimming and J lost 0 bases; unmatched junction nucleotides: 0.